Given below is one TCR beta chain in context. Its antigen remains unidentified. The data stem from a study of a mutant IDH1 vaccine in newly diagnosed glioma. Study as a whole: Vaccines began 4-6 weeks after radiotherapy alone, or with temozolomide cycles.

The time point here: week 5, during vaccination. It was 300 ug of mutant IDH1 20-mer peptide that made up each vaccine dose, given with topical imiquimod. In germline, CDR1 is SNHLY, CDR2 FYNNEI. V was trimmed by 6 bases and J by 2 bases, leaving 17 bases between them. This CDR3 comprises 15 residues. Here immunoSEQ multiplex PCR was the method, and the copy in TCRdb shows in-frame clones only, minus some. The sample has 37,000 or so clones; about 80% are singletons. The material was PBMCs, obtained from a glioma patient whose treatment included an IDH1 peptide vaccine. This chain links TRBV2 with TRBJ2-7; D unresolved. This clonotype was obtained from a man aged 25-45 years with glioma. CDR3 region: CASSDPIRRPYEQYF. CDR3 in DNA: TGTGCCAGCAGCGACCCTATAAGGAGACCCTACGAGCAGTACTTC.